These 13 T cell receptor beta chains were all obtained from the same sample, sequenced in a study of blood T cells in healthy people across ages. The second PCR ran about 7 to 12 cycles with a sample-barcoded 5' primer and J-beta primers. TCRdb reprocessed the 5' RACE reads via MiXCR and lists one record per CDR3 protein. Of a few hundred thousand distinct CDR3 sequences listed, about 26% are singletons. The same data also contributed to another study, on T cells of mothers and their children.

The sequencing sample was made of blood. Every receptor here comes from a boy between 2 and 10 years old in good health.

This clonotype was counted a few times. The chain is built from TRBV28 and TRBJ1-2, with 7 positions matching TRBD1. V lost 5 bases, J lost 3 bases, and 9 bases stayed unmatched. Germline assignment: CDR1 MDHEN and CDR2 SYDVKM. The CDR3 covers 15 residues. The CDR3 loop is CASSAQGVPYYGYTF. The CDR3 DNA reads as TGTGCCAGCAGTGCCCAGGGGGTTCCTTACTATGGCTACACCTTC.

The chain is built from TRBV20-1 and TRBJ2-1, with TRBD2 matching 13 bases. Trimming cost V 5 bases and J 6 bases; bases outside gene matches: 7. The CDR3 is made up of 15 amino acids. The V gene's germline CDR1 is DFQATT and CDR2 SNEGSKA (reference sequence). CDR3 nucleotide sequence: TGCAGTGCTTCTACTAGCGGGGGGGCCTTCAATGAGCAGTTCTTC. Encoded protein: CSASTSGGAFNEQFF.

This clonotype came up a few times. The CDR3 coding sequence is TGTGCCAGCAGCGATACAGCGGGAGGGCCAGATACGCAGTATTTT. Translated, it gives CASSDTAGGPDTQYF. The gene calls are TRBV27 and TRBJ2-3; 10 nucleotides agree with TRBD2. The CDR3 sequence is 15 residues long. V lost 6 bases, J lost 4 bases, and 7 bases stayed unmatched. The V gene's germline CDR1 is MNHEY and CDR2 SMNVEV (reference sequence).

This clonotype was observed a few times. This sequence joins TRBV12-3 or TRBV12-4 and TRBJ2-4; D may be TRBD1 (6 bases). V lost 5 bases and J lost 5, with 13 bases in between. The CDR3 covers 14 residues. This chain's CDR3 is CASSPGQPQNIQYF. CDR3 nucleotides: TGTGCCAGCAGTCCCGGACAGCCCCAAAACATTCAGTACTTC.

The chain has TRBV10-1 and TRBJ2-5, with D possibly being TRBD1 (5 bases). Trimming stripped 2 bases from V and 5 bases from J, with 18 bases between. Germline CDR1 and CDR2: WNHNN and SYGVQD (reference sequence). The CDR3 loop spans 16 amino acids. CDR3 in amino acids: CASSETIQGDGETQYF. The CDR3 nucleotides are TGCGCCAGCAGTGAGACAATCCAGGGTGACGGGGAGACCCAGTACTTC.

CDR3 sequence: CASSWRVGGVDTQYF. CDR3 bases: TGTGCCAGCAGTTGGAGAGTAGGCGGTGTAGATACGCAGTATTTT. This chain uses TRBV6-2 or TRBV6-3 with TRBJ2-3, with D unclear. The CDR3 has 15 residues. Germline V gene lookup returns CDR1 MNHEY and CDR2 SVGEGT. Trimming took 4 bases from V and 5 from J, leaving 16 bases between them.

This clonotype was seen only once. The J gene is TRBJ2-3, the V gene TRBV20-1; 9 bases line up with TRBD2. The trim removed 6 bases at V and 4 bases at J, leaving 8 bases unmatched. The CDR3 length is 14 residues. Germline-derived CDR1 and CDR2 are DFQATT and SNEGSKA (reference sequence). The CDR3 DNA reads as TGCAGTGCCGGAGATAGCGGGGGCGCAGATACGCAGTATTTT. This sequence encodes CSAGDSGGADTQYF.

This chain joins TRBV3-1 and TRBJ1-6, with D unresolved. This CDR3 region has 13 residues. Germline-derived CDR1 and CDR2 are LGHDT and YNNKEL (reference sequence). The germline V and J ends were trimmed by 0 bases and 7 bases, with 4 bases remaining between them. CDR3 protein: CASSQERNSPLHF. The CDR3 nucleotides read TGTGCCAGCAGCCAAGAGAGGAATTCACCCCTCCACTTT.

This clonotype showed up just a few times. The chain links TRBV28 to TRBJ2-4; maybe TRBD2 (5 bases). Trimming took 2 bases from V and 1 from J, leaving 12 bases between them. This CDR3 contains 16 residues. Germline lookup yields CDR1 MDHEN and CDR2 SYDVKM. The CDR3 here is CASSLTGIRAKNIQYF. The CDR3 DNA reads as TGTGCCAGCAGTTTAACGGGGATCCGGGCCAAAAACATTCAGTACTTC.

The CDR3 here is CASSPPAGATDTQYF. In DNA, the CDR3 is TGTGCCAGCAGTCCCCCCGCGGGGGCTACAGATACGCAGTATTTT. The rearrangement links TRBV12-3 or TRBV12-4 to TRBJ2-3; a weak D match, TRBD2 (7 bases). The CDR3 is 15 amino acids. Trimming removed 5 bases from V and 3 bases from J, with 15 bases in between.

V is TRBV15 and J is TRBJ1-4, with TRBD1 matching 7 bases. This CDR3 contains 15 residues. Germline lookup yields CDR1 LNHNV and CDR2 YYDKDF (reference sequence). Trimming cost V 4 bases and J 5 bases; bases outside gene matches: 7. CDR3 loop: CATSKLQGRNEKLFF. The CDR3 DNA sequence: TGTGCCACCAGCAAACTACAGGGGCGGAATGAAAAACTGTTTTTT.

The V and J genes are TRBV4-3 and TRBJ2-1; maybe TRBD2 (6 bases). V lost 0 bases to trimming and J lost 7 bases, with 13 bases between them. From germline, CDR1 is LGHNA and CDR2 YSLEER. The CDR3 loop spans 15 amino acids. In DNA form, the CDR3 reads TGCGCCAGCAGCCAAGAGGAGGGGAGGTCGAATGAGCAGTTCTTC. Encoded protein: CASSQEEGRSNEQFF.

V and J are TRBV30 and TRBJ2-7; possibly TRBD1 or TRBD2 for D (5 bases each). The CDR3 extends over 16 amino acids. The germline CDR1 and CDR2 sequences are GTSNPN and SVGIG (reference sequence). Trimming took 1 base from V and 4 from J, leaving 20 bases between them. The CDR3 sequence: CAWSAAGTALTYEQYV. The CDR3 region has the DNA TGTGCCTGGAGTGCCGCCGGGACCGCTCTTACATACGAGCAGTACGTC.